This is a list of T cell receptor beta chains from one sample in a study of CDR3 diversity in severe acne. Each CDR3 protein is one row after TCRdb ran MiXCR on the PCR reads. This repertoire shows more than 85,000 distinct CDR3 sequences, around 50% found once; its top ten account for around 10%. Sequenced material: blood. The receptors come from a male donor with severe acne vulgaris. Each CDR3 is given with its conserved first and last residue. The D gene is left open where the match is weak. Not every row has a clone size; where given, it reads once, few, many or a size class.

v_call	clone_size	j_call	d_call	cdr3_aa	cdr3_nt
TRBV5-6	.	TRBJ1-1	.	CASSLALREMNTEAFF	TGTGCCAGCAGCTTAGCCCTTCGCGAAATGAACACTGAAGCTTTCTTT
TRBV7-9	.	TRBJ2-7	TRBD2	CASSHEAGGAYEQYF	TGCGCCAGCAGCCATGAGGCGGGAGGGGCCTACGAGCAGTACTTC
TRBV25-1	.	TRBJ2-7	.	CASRGNKDIYEQYF	TGTGCCAGCCGAGGGAACAAGGACATCTACGAGCAGTACTTC
TRBV12-3/TRBV12-4	.	TRBJ1-3	.	CANSSRQPTSSSGNTIYF	TGTGCCAACAGTTCGAGGCAGCCCACCTCAAGCTCTGGAAACACCATATATTTT
TRBV7-6	.	TRBJ2-7	.	CASSSSSYEQYF	TGTGCCAGCAGCTCGAGCTCCTACGAGCAGTACTTC
TRBV10-3	.	TRBJ1-5	TRBD1	CAISDRGADQPQHF	TGTGCCATCAGCGACAGGGGGGCAGATCAGCCCCAGCATTTT
TRBV7-9	.	TRBJ2-7	TRBD2	CASSTLAGDRENYEQYF	TGTGCCAGCAGCACACTAGCGGGAGACAGGGAAAATTACGAGCAGTACTTC
TRBV27	few	TRBJ2-7	.	CASSLSVSSYEQYF	TGTGCCAGCAGTTTATCGGTCAGCTCCTACGAGCAGTACTTC
TRBV28	.	TRBJ2-7	TRBD1	CASSSPDRGLYEQYF	TGTGCCAGCAGTTCCCCAGACAGGGGGCTCTACGAGCAGTACTTC
TRBV10-3	many	TRBJ1-5	.	CATRSETYSNQPQHF	TGTGCCACTCGGTCTGAGACTTATAGCAATCAGCCCCAGCATTTT
TRBV19	.	TRBJ1-2	.	CATYSRQAYGYTF	TGTGCCACGTATTCGAGACAGGCGTATGGCTACACCTTC
TRBV5-5	many	TRBJ1-1	TRBD1	CASSLVSGTGHRGAFF	TGTGCCAGCAGCTTAGTTTCCGGGACAGGCCACAGGGGAGCTTTCTTT
TRBV4-1	.	TRBJ2-7	TRBD1	CASSQGLGTGPEQYF	TGCGCCAGCAGCCAAGGTTTGGGGACAGGGCCCGAGCAGTACTTC
TRBV19	.	TRBJ2-2	.	CASSRQASSAGGLFF	TGTGCCAGTAGCCGACAGGCTTCATCCGCCGGGGGGCTGTTTTTT
TRBV3-1	few	TRBJ2-3	TRBD2	CASSIGTSGDTQYF	TGTGCCAGCAGCATAGGGACTAGCGGAGATACGCAGTATTTT
TRBV19	many	TRBJ1-5	.	CASSISALGNQPQHF	TGTGCCAGTAGTATATCGGCTCTTGGCAATCAGCCCCAGCATTTT
TRBV20-1	many	TRBJ1-5	TRBD1	CSARATGDSKAQHF	TGCAGTGCTAGGGCAACAGGGGACAGCAAGGCCCAGCATTTT
TRBV29-1	once	TRBJ2-2	.	CSVESREHTGELFF	TGCAGCGTTGAATCCCGGGAACACACCGGGGAGCTGTTTTTT
TRBV25-1	once	TRBJ1-6	.	CASSEVGRGSPLHF	TGTGCCAGCAGTGAAGTGGGCCGGGGTTCACCCCTCCACTTT
TRBV9	.	TRBJ2-6	.	CASIPDGTSGANVLTF	TGTGCCAGCATTCCGGACGGAACCTCTGGGGCCAACGTCCTGACTTTC
TRBV10-1	many	TRBJ2-3	.	CASSGGLSTDTQYF	TGCGCCAGCAGTGGAGGACTCAGCACAGATACGCAGTATTTT
TRBV7-2	.	TRBJ2-6	TRBD1	CASSSAGTGSSGANVLTF	TGTGCCAGCAGCTCCGCCGGGACAGGGTCCTCTGGGGCCAACGTCCTGACTTTC
TRBV7-9	once	TRBJ1-4	.	CASSLDWTVGKLFF	TGTGCCAGCAGTCTAGACTGGACCGTTGGAAAACTGTTTTTT
TRBV5-1	many	TRBJ2-4	.	CASREGNIQYF	TGCGCCAGCAGGGAGGGAAACATTCAGTACTTC
TRBV6-2/TRBV6-3	.	TRBJ2-7	TRBD2	CASNPGTSGSDTYEQYF	TGTGCCAGCAACCCCGGGACTAGCGGGAGTGATACCTACGAGCAGTACTTC
TRBV19	.	TRBJ1-5	.	CASSPRPSGGNQPQHF	TGTGCCAGCAGTCCCAGGCCCTCGGGGGGCAATCAGCCCCAGCATTTT
TRBV7-2	.	TRBJ2-3	TRBD2	CASSGGLAGGLRGGRDTQYF	TGTGCCAGCAGCGGGGGACTAGCGGGAGGACTCCGGGGGGGTAGGGATACGCAGTATTTT
TRBV25-1	few	TRBJ2-5	.	CASSVTGQETQYF	TGTGCCAGCAGTGTTACAGGACAAGAGACCCAGTACTTC
TRBV20-1	.	TRBJ2-3	TRBD2	CSATKGTSGRTDTQYF	TGCAGTGCTACTAAAGGGACTAGCGGGAGGACAGATACGCAGTATTTT
TRBV10-1	medium-sized	TRBJ2-2	.	CASRPGPNTGELFF	TGCGCCAGCAGACCGGGCCCGAACACCGGGGAGCTGTTTTTT
TRBV6-5	.	TRBJ1-5	TRBD1	CASSDGSGTGSVQPQHF	TGTGCCAGCAGTGACGGCTCCGGGACAGGGAGTGTGCAGCCCCAGCATTTT
TRBV29-1	.	TRBJ1-1	.	CSVGRQNTEAFF	TGCAGCGTTGGGCGGCAGAACACTGAAGCTTTCTTT
TRBV15	few	TRBJ1-1	.	CATSRGMNRVMNTEAFF	TGTGCCACCAGCAGAGGTATGAACCGGGTAATGAACACTGAAGCTTTCTTT
TRBV12-3/TRBV12-4	.	TRBJ2-3	.	CASSYNRASTDTQYF	TGTGCCAGCAGTTACAACAGGGCTAGCACAGATACGCAGTATTTT
TRBV19	few	TRBJ2-1	.	CASSIDLFGGYNEQFF	TGTGCCAGTAGTATAGATCTATTTGGGGGATACAATGAGCAGTTCTTC
TRBV7-3	once	TRBJ2-7	TRBD2	CASSFSGSSGEQYF	TGTGCCAGCAGCTTTAGCGGGAGCTCGGGGGAGCAGTACTTC
TRBV6-5	many	TRBJ2-7	TRBD2	CASRLAGGGEQYF	TGTGCCAGCAGATTAGCGGGAGGGGGGGAGCAGTACTTC
TRBV24-1	.	TRBJ2-7	.	CATSDLPRGEQYF	TGTGCCACCAGTGACCTACCGAGAGGCGAGCAGTACTTC
TRBV24-1	.	TRBJ2-5	.	CATSDLNVNRPPPPF	TGTGCCACCAGTGATTTAAACGTAAACCGCCCGCCCCCCCCCTTC
TRBV27	many	TRBJ2-1	TRBD2	CASSSDFSSAGVSYNEQFF	TGTGCCAGCAGTTCCGACTTCTCCTCAGCGGGAGTCTCCTACAATGAGCAGTTCTTC